This is a list of T cell receptor beta chains from one sample in a study of shared clonotypes between healthy human individuals. Assay: immunoSEQ multiplex PCR; the TCRdb copy retains only in-frame clones and omits some. The data contain around 500,000 clones, around 78% of them seen just once; the ten biggest clones take up roughly 13%. The sample consisted of PBMCs. The receptor source for this set is a woman in her 40s in good health. Some clones in this sample may be carry-over from other donors' samples. Each CDR3 is given with its conserved first and last residue. The D gene is left open where the match is weak. A row's size may be missing; if present it is once, few, many or a size class.

DNA: TGCGCCAGCAGTGGTTCCGGACAGAGCTCCTACGAGCAGTACTTC; CDR3: CASSGSGQSSYEQYF; size: NA; J: TRBJ2-7; V: TRBV10-2; D: NA
DNA: TGTGCCAGCAGTCTTGACGTAAACAATGAGCAGTTCTTC; CDR3: CASSLDVNNEQFF; size: NA; J: TRBJ2-1; V: TRBV11-2; D: NA
DNA: TGTGCCTGGAGGGTCGGGACAGCTAATGAAAAACTGTTTTTT; CDR3: CAWRVGTANEKLFF; size: few; J: TRBJ1-4; V: TRBV30; D: TRBD1
DNA: TGTGCCAGCAGCTACCCGAAAGACAGGGGGTCCACTTCCTACAATGAGCAGTTCTTC; CDR3: CASSYPKDRGSTSYNEQFF; size: NA; J: TRBJ2-1; V: TRBV7-9; D: TRBD1
DNA: TGTGCCAGTAGTATAGGCTCACTGAATGAGCAGTTCTTC; CDR3: CASSIGSLNEQFF; size: NA; J: TRBJ2-1; V: TRBV19; D: NA
DNA: TGTGCCAGCAGTTTATCTTTACAGAACGCAGATACGCAGTATTTT; CDR3: CASSLSLQNADTQYF; size: NA; J: TRBJ2-3; V: TRBV27; D: NA
DNA: TGCGCCAGCAGCTTCGGGACAGGGGGTAGCAATCAGCCCCAGCATTTT; CDR3: CASSFGTGGSNQPQHF; size: NA; J: TRBJ1-5; V: TRBV5-1; D: TRBD1
DNA: TGTGCCAGCAGATCTTGGGACAGCTACGCTAGCGAGCAGTACTTC; CDR3: CASRSWDSYASEQYF; size: NA; J: TRBJ2-7; V: TRBV27; D: TRBD1
DNA: TGCGCCAGCAGCAGGGGACAGGGTTTGATGAACACTGAAGCTTTCTTT; CDR3: CASSRGQGLMNTEAFF; size: NA; J: TRBJ1-1; V: TRBV5-1; D: TRBD1
DNA: TGTGCCAGCAGCCGAGGGGGGACAGGGATAAGTATGACCGGGGAGCTGTTTTTT; CDR3: CASSRGGTGISMTGELFF; size: NA; J: TRBJ2-2; V: TRBV27; D: TRBD1
DNA: TGTGCCAGCAGCCCGGGACTAGCGGGAGAATTTGATACGCAGTATTTT; CDR3: CASSPGLAGEFDTQYF; size: NA; J: TRBJ2-3; V: TRBV7-3; D: TRBD2
DNA: TGTGCCAGCAGCGCCCCCAGCGGGACAGACTACAATGAGCAGTTCTTC; CDR3: CASSAPSGTDYNEQFF; size: many; J: TRBJ2-1; V: TRBV9; D: NA
DNA: TGTGCCAGCAGCTTAGCGGGACAGGGGGCCTACGAGCAGTACTTC; CDR3: CASSLAGQGAYEQYF; size: once; J: TRBJ2-7; V: TRBV7-6; D: TRBD1
DNA: TGTGCCAGCAGCCTTACTAGCGGGAGTGGTTACGAGCAGTACTTC; CDR3: CASSLTSGSGYEQYF; size: NA; J: TRBJ2-7; V: TRBV7-3; D: TRBD2
DNA: TGTGCCTGGAGGGGAGCGGGACCCGGGGAGCTGTTTTTT; CDR3: CAWRGAGPGELFF; size: NA; J: TRBJ2-2; V: TRBV30; D: TRBD2
DNA: TGTGCCAGCAGCTATACCAGGGCAACTAATGAAAAACTGTTTTTT; CDR3: CASSYTRATNEKLFF; size: NA; J: TRBJ1-4; V: TRBV6-1; D: NA
DNA: TGTGCCAGCAGCTGGGCGCGTCGGGACCTTATCGGGGAGCTGTTTTTT; CDR3: CASSWARRDLIGELFF; size: NA; J: TRBJ2-2; V: TRBV7-2; D: NA
DNA: TGTGCCAGCAGTGAGCGGGACGAGCAGTACTTC; CDR3: CASSERDEQYF; size: NA; J: TRBJ2-7; V: TRBV28; D: NA
DNA: TGTGCCAGCAGCCTGCAGACTAGCGGAGTCTACGAGCAGTACTTC; CDR3: CASSLQTSGVYEQYF; size: NA; J: TRBJ2-7; V: TRBV5-4; D: TRBD2
DNA: TGTGCCAGCAGCCCATTCGGTAGCGGCTTCGGGGAGCTGTTTTTT; CDR3: CASSPFGSGFGELFF; size: few; J: TRBJ2-2; V: TRBV7-2; D: NA
DNA: TGTGCCAGCAGAGAATCACGTCCTAGCGGTTCCTACGAGCAGTACTTC; CDR3: CASRESRPSGSYEQYF; size: NA; J: TRBJ2-7; V: TRBV25-1; D: TRBD2
DNA: TGTGCCAGTAGTATAGACGGGTCCGGGTCGGGCGGGAAATGGACAGATACGCAGTATTTT; CDR3: CASSIDGSGSGGKWTDTQYF; size: NA; J: TRBJ2-3; V: TRBV19; D: NA